Shown below are 15 T cell receptor beta chains from a single sample sequenced in a study of T cells after yellow fever vaccination. TCRdb re-analysed the 5' RACE reads in MiXCR, keeping a single row per CDR3 protein. The data show roughly 340,000 distinct CDR3 sequences, about 4% seen once. The specimen was PBMCs, collected 5 days after the yellow fever booster vaccination. These receptors all stem from a man in his late teens or twenties who received the YFV17D yellow fever vaccine.

The chain employs TRBV5-1 and TRBJ2-1; D tentatively reads TRBD1 or TRBD2 (5 bases each). Germline V gene sequence: CDR1 SGHRS, CDR2 YFSETQ. CDR3 length equals 18 residues. The V and J ends lost 9 bases and 0 bases respectively, with 25 bases between them. The CDR3 DNA reads TGCGCCACCCGGCCTTTTTTTTCGGGGCCCAACTCCTACAATGAGCAGTTCTTC. Translating it yields CATRPFFSGPNSYNEQFF.

This clonotype was picked up a small number of times. The chain recombines TRBV20-1 with TRBJ2-7, with D perhaps TRBD1 (5 bases). Trimming took off 4 bases at V and 5 bases at J, with 18 bases between the two ends. CDR3 length equals 14 residues. CDR1 and CDR2 from the germline V gene are DFQATT and SNEGSKA (reference sequence). CDR3 protein: CSATTPGQSNEQYF. The DNA of the CDR3 is TGCAGTGCTACCACCCCAGGGCAGTCCAACGAGCAGTACTTC.

The chain combines TRBV5-1 with TRBJ2-5; tentative D call: TRBD1 (7 bases). Trimming removed 4 bases at V and 2 bases at J, with 15 bases between. This CDR3 contains 15 residues. Looked up from germline, CDR1 is SGHRS and CDR2 is YFSETQ. In nucleotides, the CDR3 is TGCGCCAGCAGCCGCGGGACAGAGCTTCAAGAGACCCAGTACTTC. Protein sequence: CASSRGTELQETQYF.

This rearrangement joins TRBV29-1 to TRBJ2-2; 11 bases line up with TRBD2. The trim removed 4 bases at V and 4 bases at J, leaving 8 bases unmatched. Germline CDR1 reads SQVTM; CDR2 reads ANQGSEA. This CDR3 contains 16 residues. The CDR3 sequence is CSVVLAGEQSTGELFF. For the CDR3, the DNA is TGCAGCGTTGTACTAGCGGGGGAACAAAGCACCGGGGAGCTGTTTTTT.

The table lists this clonotype with many counts. This sequence joins TRBV7-6 and TRBJ2-1; 9 nucleotides agree with TRBD2. The CDR3 runs 17 residues. Per the germline V gene, CDR1 is SGHVS and CDR2 is FNYEAQ. V lost 5 bases and J lost 4; bases outside the gene matches: 12. The DNA of the CDR3 is TGTGCCAGCAGCCCAGAGGCTAGCGGGGCGACATACAATGAGCAGTTCTTC. Protein sequence: CASSPEASGATYNEQFF.

Here the CDR3 DNA reads TGTGCCAGCAGCTTAGTTTCGGGACAGACAGATACGCAGTATTTT. Translation gives CASSLVSGQTDTQYF. J is TRBJ2-3 and V is TRBV7-6; TRBD1 matches at 7 bases. The V segment lost 1 base and the J segment 3 bases; nucleotides outside the gene matches: 4. This CDR3 is 15 amino acids long. Germline V gene data show CDR1 as SGHVS and CDR2 as FNYEAQ.

Many counts were recorded for this clonotype. The J gene is TRBJ1-1, the V gene TRBV4-3; perhaps TRBD1 as D (6 bases). The germline V gene encodes CDR1 LGHNA and CDR2 YSLEER. The V end was cut by 4 bases, the J end by 5 bases, with 11 bases between. The CDR3 is 13 amino acids. The CDR3 DNA is TGCGCCAGCAGCCCCAGGGGTCGGACTGAAGCTTTCTTT. Its protein product is CASSPRGRTEAFF.

The sample holds many counts of this clonotype. The V call is TRBV7-2, the J call TRBJ2-3; TRBD1 might be the D (6 bases). The CDR3 covers 14 residues. Germline V gene sequence: CDR1 SGHTA, CDR2 FQGNSA. Trimming took off 5 bases at V and 0 bases at J, with 9 bases between the two ends. CDR3 loop: CASSPGQSTDTQYF. CDR3 DNA sequence: TGTGCCAGCAGCCCAGGACAGAGCACAGATACGCAGTATTTT.

This clonotype was seen a few times. This rearrangement joins TRBV6-5 to TRBJ2-3; D might be TRBD1 (5 bases). In germline, CDR1 is MNHEY, CDR2 SVGAGI. The V gene lost 7 bases and the J gene lost 6 bases, with 14 bases spanning the gap. This CDR3 region has 13 residues. Written as DNA, the CDR3 is TGTGCCAGCAAGGGGCCCCGGCGCGATACGCAGTATTTT. It yields the protein CASKGPRRDTQYF.

The CDR3 protein is CASSLARGGYTF. As DNA, the CDR3 is TGTGCCAGCAGCCTGGCGAGGGGTGGCTACACCTTC. This sequence joins TRBV7-9 and TRBJ1-2, with TRBD1 as a possible D gene (5 bases). The CDR3 covers 12 residues. V lost 5 bases and J 7 bases, leaving 11 bases between the germline ends. CDR1 and CDR2 from the germline V gene are SEHNR and FQNEAQ (reference sequence).

V is TRBV18 and J is TRBJ2-5; TRBD1 matches at 8 bases. Per germline, CDR1 KGHSH and CDR2 LQKENI. The CDR3 length is 15 residues. After removal of 4 bases from V and 5 bases from J, the junction contained 9 bases not matched to a gene. The DNA for the CDR3 is TGTGCCAGCTCACTGAACAGGGGGAGTGAGGAGACCCAGTACTTC. As protein: CASSLNRGSEETQYF.

This clonotype was counted a few times. The V and J genes are TRBV6-5 and TRBJ1-2, with 8 bases matching TRBD1. Germline V gene lookup returns CDR1 MNHEY and CDR2 SVGAGI. Losses at the gene ends were 0 bases for V and 7 bases for J; bases not matched to a gene: 10. The CDR3 totals 16 residues. The CDR3 DNA reads TGTGCCAGCAGTTACTCGATGCCCGGACAGGGACTTGGCTACACCTTC. It translates to CASSYSMPGQGLGYTF.

The rearrangement links TRBV9 to TRBJ1-1; D is undetermined. Trimming removed 4 bases at V and 1 base at J, with 11 bases between. CDR3 length equals 14 residues. The germline CDR1 and CDR2 sequences are SGDLS and YYNGEE. This chain's CDR3 is CASSPLWTNTEAFF. DNA of the CDR3: TGTGCCAGCAGCCCCCTGTGGACGAACACTGAAGCTTTCTTT.

This clonotype showed up just a few times. The chain links TRBV4-2 to TRBJ2-5; the D gene is possibly TRBD1 (6 bases). V lost 4 bases to trimming and J lost 4 bases, with 22 bases between them. The CDR3 totals 17 residues. Germline loops: CDR1 LGHNA, CDR2 YNFKEQ. CDR3 in DNA: TGTGCCAGCAGCCGTTCCGTCACAGGGAAAGGCTTAGAGACCCAGTACTTC. Amino acid sequence: CASSRSVTGKGLETQYF.

This clonotype was observed at least ten times. V gene TRBV5-1 combines with J gene TRBJ1-1; D unclear. The CDR3 has 14 residues. V dropped 2 bases and J dropped 1 base, with 9 bases sitting between them. Germline V gene data show CDR1 as SGHRS and CDR2 as YFSETQ. This CDR3 reads CASSFWRANTEAFF. In nucleotides, the CDR3 is TGCGCCAGCAGCTTTTGGCGGGCGAACACTGAAGCTTTCTTT.